The 29 T cell receptor beta chains in this list originate from one sample, sequenced in a study of T cells after yellow fever vaccination. MiXCR, run by TCRdb on the 5' RACE reads, gives a single entry per CDR3 protein. Here the sample spans about 320,000 distinct CDR3 sequences, approximately 4% being singletons. The sample here was PBMCs, taken 15 days after the yellow fever booster vaccination. These receptors all stem from a man between 18 and 35 years old who received the YFV17D yellow fever vaccine.

The V call is TRBV3-1, the J call TRBJ2-5; D remains unclear. The CDR3 has 14 amino acids. V was shortened by 0 bases and J by 3 bases, with 8 bases between the two germline ends. Germline CDR1 and CDR2: LGHDT and YNNKEL (reference sequence). The CDR3 loop is CASSQDPREETQYF. The CDR3 coding sequence is TGTGCCAGCAGCCAAGATCCACGGGAAGAGACCCAGTACTTC.

The table lists this clonotype with many counts. The chain couples TRBV12-3 or TRBV12-4 to TRBJ2-1, with 12 bases fitting TRBD2. The V gene end was trimmed by 5 bases and the J gene end by 5 bases; junction bases not matched to a gene: 1. The CDR3 has 14 amino acids. The CDR3 sequence: CASSTSGGNNEQFF. CDR3 nucleotide sequence: TGTGCCAGCAGTACTAGCGGGGGGAACAATGAGCAGTTCTTC.

The genes are TRBV29-1 and TRBJ2-3, with D perhaps matching TRBD1 (5 bases). The germline V gene encodes CDR1 SQVTM and CDR2 ANQGSEA. This CDR3 spans 13 amino acids. The V and J ends lost 4 bases and 6 bases respectively, with 14 bases between them. CDR3 protein: CSVGSQGTDTQYF. The CDR3 DNA sequence: TGCAGCGTTGGATCTCAGGGTACGGATACGCAGTATTTT.

This chain uses TRBV7-8 with TRBJ2-7, with TRBD1 as a possible D gene (5 bases). CDR1 and CDR2 (germline): SGHVS, FQNEAQ. With 1 base removed from V and 5 bases from J, the gap between germline ends came to 18 bases. The CDR3 has 16 residues. The DNA of the CDR3 is TGTGCCAGCAGCTTAGAGTCCTTGCAGGGTATCGACGAGCAGTACTTC. This sequence encodes CASSLESLQGIDEQYF.

At least ten counts were recorded for this clonotype. The chain uses TRBV12-3 or TRBV12-4 and TRBJ1-1; D is perhaps TRBD1 (6 bases). V shed 6 bases and J shed 8 bases, with 16 bases lying between them. This CDR3 contains 13 residues. CDR3 sequence (DNA): TGTGCCAGCAGCGAGGGGGACGGGGGCGAAGCTTTCTTT. Protein: CASSEGDGGEAFF.

This clonotype was seen at least ten times. The V and J genes are TRBV9 and TRBJ2-5; weak D call: TRBD1 (5 bases). Germline CDR1 is SGDLS and CDR2 is YYNGEE. This CDR3 is 14 amino acids long. Trimming left V 4 bases short and J 4 bases short, with 14 bases between. The CDR3 DNA reads as TGTGCCAGCAGCCCCCGGACACGGACAGAGACCCAGTACTTC. It is translated as CASSPRTRTETQYF.

This clonotype appeared many times. V is TRBV4-1 and J is TRBJ2-7, with D hard to call. CDR3 length: 14 amino acids. Germline values: CDR1 MGHRA, CDR2 YSYEKL. Trimming removed 1 base at V and 3 bases at J, with 10 bases between. The CDR3 reads CASSQVSERYEQYF. In DNA form, the CDR3 reads TGCGCCAGCAGCCAAGTGTCCGAGCGCTACGAGCAGTACTTC.

V usage is TRBV6-6 and J usage is TRBJ2-7; 10 bases match TRBD1. The CDR3 has 15 amino acids. V lost 6 bases, J lost 3 bases, and 8 bases stayed unmatched. The germline CDR1 and CDR2 sequences are MNHNY and SVGAGI (reference sequence). CDR3 protein: CASRVLGDRGYEQYF. In nucleotides, the CDR3 is TGTGCCAGCAGGGTACTTGGGGACAGGGGCTACGAGCAGTACTTC.

This chain uses TRBV12-3 or TRBV12-4 with TRBJ1-1; D not certain. This CDR3 spans 12 amino acids. V lost 6 bases to trimming and J lost 6 bases, with 11 bases between them. CDR3 protein: CASSGRRAEAFF. The CDR3 DNA is TGTGCCAGCAGCGGTCGGAGGGCTGAAGCTTTCTTT.

This clonotype came up many times. The rearrangement links TRBV20-1 to TRBJ2-3; D call uncertain. This CDR3 comprises 14 residues. V shed 0 bases and J shed 1 base, with 8 bases lying between them. Germline assignment: CDR1 DFQATT and CDR2 SNEGSKA (reference sequence). The CDR3 spells CSARDPPGTDTQYF. CDR3 nucleotide sequence: TGCAGTGCTAGAGACCCCCCGGGCACAGATACGCAGTATTTT.

This clonotype appeared many times. The rearrangement uses TRBV5-1 and TRBJ1-4; no clear D gene. This CDR3 is 15 amino acids long. The V gene lost 2 bases and the J gene lost 0 bases, with 8 bases spanning the gap. The germline CDR1 and CDR2 sequences are SGHRS and YFSETQ. The DNA of the CDR3 is TGCGCCAGCAGCTTAGGAGTTACAACTAATGAAAAACTGTTTTTT. Protein: CASSLGVTTNEKLFF.

The V and J genes are TRBV20-1 and TRBJ2-1, with D possibly TRBD2 on 5 matching bases. The CDR3 length is 14 residues. V was trimmed by 4 bases and J by 4 bases, leaving 14 bases between them. Germline assignment: CDR1 DFQATT and CDR2 SNEGSKA (reference sequence). The CDR3 bases are TGCAGTGCTACCCGCGGGCCCCTTTACAATGAGCAGTTCTTC. Protein product: CSATRGPLYNEQFF.

The rearrangement joins TRBV4-3 to TRBJ1-1; D unclear. Germline V gene lookup returns CDR1 LGHNA and CDR2 YSLEER. The CDR3 loop spans 16 amino acids. V was trimmed by 4 bases and J by 1 base, leaving 16 bases between them. Here the CDR3 DNA reads TGCGCCAGCAGCCTGAGCCCAGAGGGTCGGAACACTGAAGCTTTCTTT. Its protein is CASSLSPEGRNTEAFF.

In this sample, this clonotype turned up many times. The chain combines TRBV6-1 with TRBJ2-1; 10 bases align to TRBD1. Germline trimming cut 4 bases from V and 10 bases from J; bases unmatched to any gene: 13. This CDR3 spans 16 amino acids. Germline V gene lookup returns CDR1 MNHNS and CDR2 SASEGT. The CDR3 DNA reads as TGTGCCAGCAGTGGGAAACCGGGACAGGGGTCGGTGGAGCAGTTCTTC. It encodes CASSGKPGQGSVEQFF.

This clonotype appeared many times. The chain has TRBV28 and TRBJ2-7; D is unclear. CDR3 length equals 13 residues. Germline lookup yields CDR1 MDHEN and CDR2 SYDVKM. The ends were cut back, 8 bases at V and 2 bases at J, with 13 bases in the middle. CDR3 sequence (DNA): TGTGCCAGCTTTCTAGGCGGAGCCTACGAGCAGTACTTC. Translating it yields CASFLGGAYEQYF.

The V gene is TRBV11-2, the J gene TRBJ2-5; D may match TRBD1 or TRBD2 (5 bases each). There are 13 residues in the CDR3. V was shortened by 5 bases and J by 5 bases, with 12 bases between the two germline ends. The germline gives CDR1 SGHAT, CDR2 FQNNGV. In DNA form, the CDR3 reads TGTGCCAGCAGCCGAGGGGCTAGGGAGACCCAGTACTTC. This encodes CASSRGARETQYF.

V usage is TRBV7-2 and J usage is TRBJ1-5; D uncertain. The CDR3 runs 14 residues. V dropped 5 bases and J dropped 3 bases, with 11 bases sitting between them. Per germline, CDR1 SGHTA and CDR2 FQGNSA. The CDR3 spells CASSLIQSNQPQHF. CDR3 DNA: TGTGCCAGCAGCCTAATCCAGTCCAATCAGCCCCAGCATTTT.

This clonotype came up a few times. The chain carries TRBV15 and TRBJ2-1; TRBD1 might be the D (5 bases). Trimming took off 3 bases at V and 10 bases at J, with 10 bases between the two ends. This CDR3 contains 12 residues. Per the germline V gene, CDR1 is LNHNV and CDR2 is YYDKDF (reference sequence). The CDR3 protein is CATSSFNREQFF. The CDR3 DNA reads as TGTGCCACCAGCAGTTTTAACAGGGAGCAGTTCTTC.

Only a few counts were recorded for this clonotype. The chain employs TRBV3-1 and TRBJ2-1; unclear D gene. This CDR3 is 16 amino acids long. V lost 0 bases to trimming and J lost 9 bases, with 18 bases between them. Germline lookup yields CDR1 LGHDT and CDR2 YNNKEL (reference sequence). CDR3 sequence reads: CASSQDPVRIRTEQFF. The CDR3 DNA reads as TGTGCCAGCAGCCAAGATCCCGTCAGGATACGTACTGAGCAGTTCTTC.

The rearrangement uses TRBV7-2 and TRBJ1-2; possibly TRBD1 for D (5 bases). Trimming stripped 8 bases from V and 0 bases from J, with 13 bases between. The CDR3 is 14 residues long. Germline assignment: CDR1 SGHTA and CDR2 FQGNSA. The CDR3 DNA sequence: TGTGCCAGCCAACCTGGGACTACTAACTATGGCTACACCTTC. This encodes CASQPGTTNYGYTF.

In its sample, this clonotype was seen many times. The rearrangement links TRBV5-1 to TRBJ2-7; D ambiguous. V lost 0 bases and J 6 bases, leaving 7 bases between the germline ends. Germline V gene lookup returns CDR1 SGHRS and CDR2 YFSETQ. This CDR3 is built from 12 residues. CDR3: CASSLVGSEQYF. DNA of the CDR3: TGCGCCAGCAGCTTGGTGGGCAGCGAGCAGTACTTC.

This clonotype was seen ten or more times. In nucleotides, the CDR3 is TGCAGTGCTAGAGATCAGCGGGGGGATGAGACCCAGTACTTC. It yields the protein CSARDQRGDETQYF. The chain carries TRBV20-1 and TRBJ2-5; 9 nucleotides align to TRBD2. This CDR3 is built from 14 residues. Germline assignment: CDR1 DFQATT and CDR2 SNEGSKA (reference sequence). After removal of 0 bases from V and 5 bases from J, the junction contained 4 bases not matched to a gene.

This chain connects TRBV15 to TRBJ1-1; D ambiguous. Germline V gene sequence: CDR1 LNHNV, CDR2 YYDKDF (reference sequence). The V gene lost 5 bases and the J gene lost 1 base, with 11 bases spanning the gap. There are 14 residues in the CDR3. This CDR3 reads CATSPRSENTEAFF. The DNA of the CDR3 is TGTGCCACCAGCCCCCGGTCGGAGAACACTGAAGCTTTCTTT.

This clonotype was seen only a few times. CDR3 protein: CASSLGGGGGEQYF. Written as DNA, the CDR3 is TGTGCCAGCAGTTTAGGCGGGGGCGGGGGCGAGCAGTACTTC. J is TRBJ2-7 and V is TRBV12-3 or TRBV12-4; TRBD2 might be the D (7 bases). The CDR3 runs 14 residues. V shed 1 base and J shed 6 bases, with 13 bases lying between them.

This clonotype was recorded at least ten times. The CDR3 DNA is TGTGCCAGCTTACAACAGCCGAGCTCCTACGAGCAGTACGTC. It encodes CASLQQPSSYEQYV. The chain is built from TRBV2 and TRBJ2-7; D is ambiguous. Germline V gene data show CDR1 as SNHLY and CDR2 as FYNNEI. With 8 bases removed from V and 0 bases from J, the gap between germline ends came to 14 bases. The CDR3 is made up of 14 amino acids.

J is TRBJ2-5 and V is TRBV29-1, with D perhaps matching TRBD1 (6 bases). The V gene lost 3 bases and the J gene lost 5 bases, with 19 bases spanning the gap. Germline CDR1 is SQVTM and CDR2 is ANQGSEA. The CDR3 totals 15 residues. CDR3 DNA: TGCAGCGTTGAGTTAGGCAGGGGTAGTCAGGAGACCCAGTACTTC. Residues: CSVELGRGSQETQYF.

This chain connects TRBV10-3 to TRBJ1-5, with D uncertain. CDR1 and CDR2 (germline): ENHRY, SYGVKD. Trimming took 3 bases from V and 4 from J, leaving 10 bases between them. The CDR3 has 14 residues. In DNA, the CDR3 is TGTGCCATCAGTGAACAAACAAGGAATCAGCCCCAGCATTTT. Its protein is CAISEQTRNQPQHF.

The sample holds many counts of this clonotype. For the CDR3, the DNA is TGTGCCAGCAGCTTAAGCTTCTCGGGGGCACCCCTCCACTTT. This sequence encodes CASSLSFSGAPLHF. The chain carries TRBV7-6 and TRBJ1-6, with D possibly matching TRBD1 (5 bases). Trimming pared 2 bases from V and 11 bases from J, leaving 13 bases between. This CDR3 has 14 residues. The germline V gene has CDR1 SGHVS and CDR2 FNYEAQ. Full variable domain (outside the CDR3, taken from reference TRBV7-6 and TRBJ1-6): GAGVSQSPRYKVTKRGQDVALRCDPISGHVSLYWYRQALGQGPEFLTYFNYEAQQDKSGLPNDRFSAERPEGSISTLTIQRTEQRDSAMYRCASSLSFSGAPLHFGNGTRLTVT.

This clonotype was seen many times. V usage is TRBV4-1 and J usage is TRBJ1-2; D uncertain. Between the trimmed V and J ends, which lost 4 bases and 6 bases, there was a span of 18 bases. The CDR3 runs to 15 residues. Germline V gene lookup returns CDR1 MGHRA and CDR2 YSYEKL. CDR3 sequence reads: CASSPASGSLNGYTF. CDR3 nucleotides: TGCGCCAGCAGCCCAGCCTCCGGGAGCCTAAATGGCTACACCTTC.